This T cell receptor beta chain derives from a study of blood T cell repertoires in COVID-19. V was cut by 0 bases and J by 0 bases, with 6 bases left in between. The CDR3 loop spans 14 amino acids. CDR1 is MNHEY, CDR2 SVGAGI, per germline. Clones were sequenced by immunoSEQ multiplex PCR, and TCRdb holds only the in-frame ones, with some missing. The sample includes 95,000 to 100,000 clones, over 75% of them seen just once. The chain is built from TRBV6-5 and TRBJ2-7; a possible D gene is TRBD2 (5 bases). The material sequenced was peripheral blood. The source is a woman aged 30 to 39 with acute or convalescent COVID-19. CDR3 in amino acids: CASSYSRGSYEQYF. In nucleotides, the CDR3 is TGTGCCAGCAGTTACTCTCGGGGCTCCTACGAGCAGTACTTC.